This T cell receptor (beta chain) is drawn from a study of cytomegalovirus exposure and HLA in healthy donors. Study conclusions and caveats: Confirmation was obtained in vitro that a few CMV-associated chains are specific for CMV antigens. As was reported, the classifier diagnosed cytomegalovirus status with high specificity and sensitivity. The listing of 150 or so TCR beta chains classed them as cytomegalovirus-associated.

The CDR3 consists of 21 residues. J was trimmed by 3 bases and V by 3 bases; bases with no gene match: 22. As regards this clone: Antigen unknown.

Generated by immunoSEQ multiplex PCR, the TCRdb table keeps only in-frame clones and is missing some. The table shows about 120,000 clones, with 86% occurring only once. The source material was PBMCs. The rearrangement links TRBV23-1 to TRBJ1-5; 8 positions match TRBD1. TRBV23-1 is flagged as an ORF with uncertain function. The receptor comes from a man between 18 and 35 years old in good health and CMV-seronegative. The CDR3 nucleotides are TGCGCCAGCAGTCATTTACCAGGGGGCCCGTCCCTCTCTTGGATCAATCAGCCCCAGCATTTT. Translated, it gives CASSHLPGGPSLSWINQPQHF.